The clone carrying this T cell receptor (beta chain) appeared a single time. The sample is drawn from a study of patients and donors after allogeneic stem cell transplantation. Germline V CDR1 and CDR2: DFQATT, SNEGSKA (reference sequence). V was trimmed by 3 bases and J by 4 bases, leaving 15 bases between them. The CDR3 loop spans 15 amino acids. TCRdb processed the RT-PCR reads anew with MiXCR; each CDR3 protein has one entry. This sample has more than 850,000 distinct CDR3 sequences; about 20% occur once, and the top ten carry around 6%. The sample was blood, either unsorted or a sorted T cell fraction (not recorded which). This TCR derives from a human donor who was either an allogeneic HSCT recipient or a stem cell or donor lymphocyte infusion donor (not recorded which). It is not recorded whose cells these are; they may come from a transplant donor. The rearrangement uses TRBV20-1 and TRBJ1-4; D is ambiguous. This CDR3 reads CSASQGRRNNEKLFF. Here the CDR3 DNA reads TGCAGTGCTAGCCAAGGACGGAGAAATAATGAAAAACTGTTTTTT.